The 10 T cell receptor beta chains below were found in one sample sequenced in a study of T-cell memory formation after mild COVID-19. From the 5' RACE reads, TCRdb called clonotypes with MiXCR, one entry per CDR3 protein. This sample has about 82,000 distinct CDR3 sequences, with roughly 13% found just once. The sequenced material came from PBMCs or a T cell subset sorted from them (not recorded which). The source is a man aged 18 to 30 who had mild COVID-19 (a few samples of this study predate the infection). Cell type and time point are not known.

This clonotype was counted only a few times. The CDR3 here is CASTHPSHEQFF. The CDR3 nucleotides read TGTGCCAGCACCCACCCCTCTCATGAGCAGTTCTTC. The genes are TRBV7-9 and TRBJ2-1; D is undetermined. V was cut by 7 bases and J by 8 bases, with 12 bases left in between. This CDR3 is 12 amino acids long. Germline loops: CDR1 SEHNR, CDR2 FQNEAQ (reference sequence).

The chain is built from TRBV14 and TRBJ2-5; possible D gene TRBD2, 6 bases. Trimming took 4 bases from V and 1 from J, leaving 16 bases between them. This CDR3 region has 16 residues. CDR1 is SGHDN, CDR2 FVKESK, per germline. The DNA of the CDR3 is TGTGCCAGCAGCCCTCGGTTAGCGGTGGGCCAAGAGACCCAGTACTTC. It yields the protein CASSPRLAVGQETQYF.

This clonotype was seen at least ten times. The chain uses TRBV5-1 and TRBJ2-3; TRBD2 matches at 7 bases. CDR1 is SGHRS and CDR2 is YFSETQ in the germline V gene. The CDR3 is 15 amino acids. V trimming: 4 bases; J trimming: 0 bases; junction bases outside the gene matches: 5. The CDR3 sequence: CASSIRGVSTDTQYF. The CDR3 nucleotides are TGCGCCAGCAGCATTCGGGGGGTGAGCACAGATACGCAGTATTTT. The full variable domain, completed using reference TRBV5-1 and TRBJ2-3, is KAGVTQTPRYLIKTRGQQVTLSCSPISGHRSVSWYQQTPGQGLQFLFEYFSETQRNKGNFPGRFSGRQFSNSRSEMNVSTLELGDSALYLCASSIRGVSTDTQYFGPGTRLTVL.

In its sample, this clonotype was seen many times. The V gene is TRBV6-1, the J gene TRBJ1-5, with a possible D match to TRBD1 (5 bases). Trimming took off 3 bases at V and 2 bases at J, with 11 bases between the two ends. Germline V gives CDR1 MNHNS, CDR2 SASEGT. The CDR3 loop spans 15 amino acids. The DNA for the CDR3 is TGTGCCAGCAGTGATGGGGAAGGGGGCAATCAGCCCCAGCATTTT. This codes for CASSDGEGGNQPQHF.

The chain links TRBV4-3 to TRBJ2-1; D unclear. The V end was cut by 0 bases, the J end by 1 base, with 10 bases between. Germline V gene lookup returns CDR1 LGHNA and CDR2 YSLEER. The CDR3 length is 16 residues. The CDR3 here is CASSQDHSGSYNEQFF. DNA of the CDR3: TGCGCCAGCAGCCAAGATCATTCGGGTTCCTACAATGAGCAGTTCTTC.

The chain uses TRBV24-1 and TRBJ2-1, with no clear D. The CDR3 consists of 13 residues. CDR1 is KGHDR and CDR2 is SFDVKD in the germline V gene. Deletions cut 5 bases from V and 2 bases from J, with 6 bases between. The CDR3 region is CATSAGTYNEQFF. Here the CDR3 DNA reads TGTGCCACCAGTGCTGGGACCTACAATGAGCAGTTCTTC.

This clonotype was seen ten or more times. The chain recombines TRBV2 with TRBJ2-5; the match to TRBD1 covers 12 bases. Germline V gene lookup returns CDR1 SNHLY and CDR2 FYNNEI. The length of the CDR3 is 15 residues. V dropped 6 bases and J dropped 5; count of bases not matched to a gene: 7. The CDR3 is CASRTGTGGVETQYF. The DNA of the CDR3 is TGTGCCAGCAGAACCGGGACAGGGGGCGTGGAGACCCAGTACTTC.

This clonotype was counted at least ten times. The chain recombines TRBV4-1 with TRBJ2-7; D uncertain. Trimming left V 1 base short and J 2 bases short, with 15 bases between. This CDR3 region has 16 residues. Germline lookup yields CDR1 MGHRA and CDR2 YSYEKL. CDR3 DNA sequence: TGCGCCAGCAGCCAAGGCGCCGGGCGCCCCACCTACGAGCAGTACTTC. Translation gives CASSQGAGRPTYEQYF.

The sample holds a few counts of this clonotype. The rearrangement links TRBV24-1 to TRBJ2-2; weak D call: TRBD1 (5 bases). Germline lookup yields CDR1 KGHDR and CDR2 SFDVKD. CDR3 length: 12 amino acids. Between the trimmed V and J ends, which lost 6 bases and 7 bases, there was a span of 8 bases. This chain's CDR3 is CATSSGIGELFF. The CDR3 DNA follows: TGTGCCACCAGTTCAGGGATCGGGGAGCTGTTTTTT.

This clonotype appeared many times. The CDR3 DNA reads as TGTGCCAGCAGCGTTAACAGGGGCAATGAGCAGTTCTTC. Translated, it gives CASSVNRGNEQFF. This chain links TRBV9 with TRBJ2-1, with 7 bases fitting TRBD1. CDR1 and CDR2 from the germline V gene are SGDLS and YYNGEE. The CDR3 runs to 13 residues. Trimming cost V 2 bases and J 6 bases; bases outside gene matches: 2.